The clone carrying this T cell receptor (beta chain) was seen only a few times. Antigen specificity is unknown. Trimming shortened V by 6 bases and J by 2 bases, and 16 bases separated the two germline ends. This CDR3 is 15 amino acids long. MiXCR, applied by TCRdb to the 5' RACE reads, yields one record per CDR3 protein. The profile shows about 530,000 distinct CDR3 sequences, around 15% of them singletons. These data come from a study of identical twins. Study-wide results and limits: With beta out-of-frame sequences, excess sharing by twins was weaker.

These same data were also listed under a study on yellow fever vaccine responses in identical twins. That paper adds: Twins' vaccine T cell response reportedly gave the appearance of partial convergence and partial personalization.

Sequenced sample: CD4+ T cells sorted from blood. The receptor was derived from a woman between 18 and 29 years old in good health. The gene calls are TRBV12-3 or TRBV12-4 and TRBJ2-5; possibly TRBD1 or TRBD2 for D (6 bases each). The CDR3 nucleotides are TGTGCCAGCAGCAAGAACGGGGGCCCTCAAGAGACCCAGTACTTC. Protein product: CASSKNGGPQETQYF.